The 10 T cell receptor beta chains in this list originate from one sample, sequenced in a study of T-cell memory formation after mild COVID-19. From the 5' RACE reads, TCRdb called clonotypes with MiXCR, one entry per CDR3 protein. The sample includes approximately 400,000 distinct CDR3 sequences, over 15% seen only once; the top ten take 20% to 25%. The sample consisted of PBMCs or a T cell subset sorted from them (not recorded which). These receptors came from a man in his late teens or twenties who had mild COVID-19 (a few samples of this study predate the infection). Cell type and time point are not known.

This clonotype was detected only a few times. This chain joins TRBV7-2 and TRBJ2-6; D ambiguous. The CDR3 is 15 residues long. The ends were cut back, 4 bases at V and 0 bases at J, with 7 bases in the middle. Germline CDR1 is SGHTA and CDR2 is FQGNSA. In DNA form, the CDR3 reads TGTGCCAGCAGCTCCACGGACTCTGGGGCCAACGTCCTGACTTTC. Encoded protein: CASSSTDSGANVLTF.

The chain has TRBV6-2 or TRBV6-3 and TRBJ1-2; D is possibly TRBD1 (5 bases). This CDR3 region has 14 residues. Germline V CDR1 and CDR2: MNHEY, SVGEGT. V was pared by 8 bases and J by 6 bases, with 19 bases between. Written as DNA, the CDR3 is TGTGCCAGCCACCGCGGCCCGGGACTGCATGGCTACACCTTC. Translating gives CASHRGPGLHGYTF.

The chain employs TRBV2 and TRBJ2-3; 13 bases match TRBD2. The CDR3 consists of 14 residues. Germline loops: CDR1 SNHLY, CDR2 FYNNEI. V was clipped by 6 bases and J by 8 bases; unmatched bases: 5. The CDR3 spells CASSGLAGAATQYF. DNA for the CDR3: TGTGCCAGCAGCGGACTAGCGGGGGCCGCTACGCAGTATTTT.

This clonotype was seen a few times. The chain uses TRBV4-3 and TRBJ2-6; D gene ambiguous. The V gene lost 0 bases and the J gene lost 4 bases, with 7 bases spanning the gap. CDR3 size: 15 residues. Germline V lookup: CDR1 LGHNA, CDR2 YSLEER. In DNA form, the CDR3 reads TGCGCCAGCAGCCAAGAGGCGCCAGGGGCCAACGTCCTGACTTTC. It encodes CASSQEAPGANVLTF.

The rearrangement uses TRBV10-3 and TRBJ2-3; TRBD1 matches 7 bases. The germline gives CDR1 ENHRY, CDR2 SYGVKD. V shed 3 bases, J shed 2 bases, and the junction held 11 bases outside the gene matches. This CDR3 has 17 residues. The CDR3 here is CAISDRDSEKATDTQYF. The CDR3, as DNA: TGTGCCATCAGTGACCGGGACAGTGAGAAGGCCACAGATACGCAGTATTTT.

The chain recombines TRBV12-3 or TRBV12-4 with TRBJ1-1; D call uncertain. CDR3 length: 14 residues. The V end lost 5 bases, the J end lost 4 bases, and 14 bases lay between the germline ends. CDR3 nucleotide sequence: TGTGCCAGCAGTGTCCTATTTGGGGTCACTGAAGCTTTCTTT. Translating gives CASSVLFGVTEAFF.

This sequence joins TRBV6-5 and TRBJ1-1; D not certain. V was cut by 8 bases and J by 4 bases, with 14 bases left in between. Germline-derived CDR1 and CDR2 are MNHEY and SVGAGI. The CDR3 is made up of 13 amino acids. CDR3 nucleotide sequence: TGTGCCAGCCCTGGGCCGTGGAGCACTGAAGCTTTCTTT. This gives the protein CASPGPWSTEAFF.

In this sample, this clonotype turned up a few times. The chain joins TRBV18 to TRBJ2-3; D not certain. The CDR3 sequence is 15 residues long. Germline CDR1 reads KGHSH; CDR2 reads LQKENI. V gave up 0 bases and J gave up 0 bases, with 7 bases separating them. CDR3 nucleotides: TGTGCCAGCTCACCACCGAACCCGAGCACAGATACGCAGTATTTT. Its protein product is CASSPPNPSTDTQYF. Supplemented by reference TRBV18 and TRBJ2-3, the full variable domain reads NAGVMQNPRHLVRRRGQEARLRCSPMKGHSHVYWYRQLPEEGLKFMVYLQKENIIDESGMPKERFSAEFPKEGPSILRIQQVVRGDSAAYFCASSPPNPSTDTQYFGPGTRLTVL.

This clonotype has a handful of counts. The V gene is TRBV2, the J gene TRBJ2-3, with 8 positions matching TRBD2. The CDR3 runs 13 residues. Germline V lookup: CDR1 SNHLY, CDR2 FYNNEI. V gave up 6 bases and J gave up 5 bases; unmatched junction bases: 4. CDR3 loop: CASSGTSLDTQYF. Here the CDR3 DNA reads TGTGCCAGCAGCGGGACTAGTTTAGATACGCAGTATTTT.

V usage is TRBV7-8 and J usage is TRBJ1-4; TRBD1 might be the D (5 bases). This CDR3 region has 15 residues. With 0 bases removed from V and 1 base from J, the gap between germline ends came to 6 bases. Per the germline V gene, CDR1 is SGHVS and CDR2 is FQNEAQ. The CDR3 bases are TGTGCCAGCAGCTTAGCGGGGGGAACTAATGAAAAACTGTTTTTT. The encoded protein is CASSLAGGTNEKLFF. The full variable domain, rest sourced from reference TRBV7-8 and TRBJ1-4, is GAGVSQSPRYKVAKRGQDVALRCDPISGHVSLFWYQQALGQGPEFLTYFQNEAQLDKSGLPSDRFFAERPEGSVSTLKIQRTQQEDSAVYLCASSLAGGTNEKLFFGSGTQLSVL.